The source of this TCR beta chain is a study of T cells after yellow fever vaccination. This clonotype was picked up a small number of times. TCRdb processed the 5' RACE reads anew with MiXCR; each CDR3 protein has one entry. The sample lists tens of thousands of distinct CDR3 sequences; 6.5% to 8% were seen once. Trimming at V came to 3 bases and at J to 8 bases, leaving 4 bases not matched to a gene. The germline gives CDR1 SGHRS, CDR2 YFSETQ. The CDR3 runs 12 residues. The specimen comprised CD8+ T cells sorted from PBMCs, sampled 15 days after the yellow fever booster vaccination. The V and J genes are TRBV5-1 and TRBJ1-1; 7 positions match TRBD1. The sequence was obtained from a man between 25 and 39 years old who received the YFV17D yellow fever vaccine. CDR3 protein: CASSSDRVEAFF. CDR3 sequence (DNA): TGCGCCAGCAGCTCCGACAGGGTCGAAGCTTTCTTT.